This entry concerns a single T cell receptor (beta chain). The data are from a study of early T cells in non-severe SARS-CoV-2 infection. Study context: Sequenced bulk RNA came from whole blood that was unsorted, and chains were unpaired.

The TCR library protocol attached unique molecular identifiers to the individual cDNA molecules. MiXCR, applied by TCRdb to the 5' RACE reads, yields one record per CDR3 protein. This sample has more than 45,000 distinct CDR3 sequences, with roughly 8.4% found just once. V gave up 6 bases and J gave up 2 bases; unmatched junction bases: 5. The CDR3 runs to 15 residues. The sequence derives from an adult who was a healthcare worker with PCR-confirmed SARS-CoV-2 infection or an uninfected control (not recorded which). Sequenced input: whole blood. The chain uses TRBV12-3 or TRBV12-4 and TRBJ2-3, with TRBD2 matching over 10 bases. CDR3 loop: CASSTSGVNTDTQYF. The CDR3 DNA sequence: TGTGCCAGCAGCACTAGCGGGGTAAACACAGATACGCAGTATTTT.